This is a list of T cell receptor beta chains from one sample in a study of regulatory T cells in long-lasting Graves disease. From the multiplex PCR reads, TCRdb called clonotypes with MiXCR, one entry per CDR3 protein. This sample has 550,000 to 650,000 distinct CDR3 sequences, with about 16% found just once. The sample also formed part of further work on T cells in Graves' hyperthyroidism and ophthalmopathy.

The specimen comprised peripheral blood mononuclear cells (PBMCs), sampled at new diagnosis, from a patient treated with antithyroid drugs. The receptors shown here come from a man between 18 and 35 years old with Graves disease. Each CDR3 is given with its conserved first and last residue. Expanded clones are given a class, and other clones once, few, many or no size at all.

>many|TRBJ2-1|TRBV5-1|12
CASSGQKDEQFF
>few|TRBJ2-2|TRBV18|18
CASSPYLTLSGNTGELFF
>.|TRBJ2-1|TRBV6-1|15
CASRGDYRSYNEQFF
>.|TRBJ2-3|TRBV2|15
CASTILAGIADTQYF
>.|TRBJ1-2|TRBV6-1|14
CASSTGTGAFGYTF
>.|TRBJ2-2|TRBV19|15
CASSISGFSSGELFF
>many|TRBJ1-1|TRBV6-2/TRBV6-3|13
CASTNDMNTEAFF
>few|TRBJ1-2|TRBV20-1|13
CSADRGDYYGYTF
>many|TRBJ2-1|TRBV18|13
CASSRQPENEQFF
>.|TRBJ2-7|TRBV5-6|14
CASSFGRGRYEQYF
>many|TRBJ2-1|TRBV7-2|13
CASSFSGINEQFF
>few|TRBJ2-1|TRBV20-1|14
CSAREAGKYNEQFF
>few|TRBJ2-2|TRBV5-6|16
CASSIPGTGASGELFF
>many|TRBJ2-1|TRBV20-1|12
CSARNRDHEQFF
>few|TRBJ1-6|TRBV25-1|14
CASSGATGASPLHF
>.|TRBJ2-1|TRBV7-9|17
CASSPDSGRAGYNEQFF
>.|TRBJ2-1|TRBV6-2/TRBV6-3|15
CASTKGTSPYNEQFF
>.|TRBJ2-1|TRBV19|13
CASSMSSGDEQFF
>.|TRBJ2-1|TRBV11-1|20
CASSHPSASGEDSSYNEQFF
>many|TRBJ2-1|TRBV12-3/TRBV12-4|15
CASTPSGLAGGEQFF
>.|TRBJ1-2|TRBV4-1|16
CASSQDGAPGNYGYTF
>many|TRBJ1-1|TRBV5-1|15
CASSPGTGGNTEAFF
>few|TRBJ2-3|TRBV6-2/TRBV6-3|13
CASSYQAPDTQYF
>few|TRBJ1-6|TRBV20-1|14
CSAGSSGPDGPLHF
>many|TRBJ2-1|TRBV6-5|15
CASSYSGTAYNEQFF
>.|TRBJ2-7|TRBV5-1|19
CASSLLPGIGSGDSYEQYF
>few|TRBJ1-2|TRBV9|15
CASSGGGQGNYGYTF
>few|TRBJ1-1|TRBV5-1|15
CASSADGGVNTEAFF
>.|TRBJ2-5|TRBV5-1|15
CASSWGRGFQETQYF
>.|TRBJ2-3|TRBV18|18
CASSLTTWETPGTDTQYF
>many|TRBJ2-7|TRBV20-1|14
CSASQGDNSYEQYF
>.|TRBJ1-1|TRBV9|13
CASSVEERTEAFF
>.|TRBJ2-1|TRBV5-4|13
CASSSTPPNEQFF
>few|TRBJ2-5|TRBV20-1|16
CSARDFRGLYQETQYF
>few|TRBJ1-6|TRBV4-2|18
CASSHPGQGAAYNSPLHF
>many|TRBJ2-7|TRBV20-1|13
CSAREPFKYEQYF
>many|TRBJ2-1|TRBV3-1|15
CASSPVGERYNEQFF
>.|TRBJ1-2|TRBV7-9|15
CASSLAVGRAYGYTF
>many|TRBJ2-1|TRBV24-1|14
CATSDKGPGSEQFF
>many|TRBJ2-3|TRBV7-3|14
CASSLIAGADTQYF
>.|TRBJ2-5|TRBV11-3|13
CASSLGNVAAQYF
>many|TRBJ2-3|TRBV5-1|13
CASSQAFTDTQYF
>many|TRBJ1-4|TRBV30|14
CAWSWNGANEKLFF
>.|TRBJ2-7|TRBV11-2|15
CASSLRDRTDGEQYF
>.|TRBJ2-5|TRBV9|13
CASSVQPAETQYF
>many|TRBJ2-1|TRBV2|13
CASSRIGANEQFF
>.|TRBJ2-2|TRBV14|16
CASSQVGGMRTGELFF
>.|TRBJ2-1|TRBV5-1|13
CASSPGQGGGQFF
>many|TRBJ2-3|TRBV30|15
CAWSWYRYYTDTQYF